This T cell receptor beta chain was captured in a study of vaccination effects on CD4 cells after COVID-19. As regards this clone: The target antigen is unknown.

CDR1 KGHDR and CDR2 SFDVKD come from the germline V gene. This CDR3 has 14 residues. V dropped 4 bases and J dropped 4 bases, with 10 bases sitting between them. Measured with immunoSEQ multiplex PCR; TCRdb has only the in-frame clones, and not every one. This sample carries about 20,000 clones, roughly three quarters of them seen once, and the ten largest clones take about 8.9%. Viral peptide pool expansion of antigen-specific CD4+ T cells preceded sequencing in the ViraFEST assay. Upon completion of around eleven days in culture, CD4+ T cells were isolated. Nucleocapsid antibodies stayed negative before and after vaccination, showing no earlier SARS-CoV-2 infection. IL-2 medium supplanted half the medium on days 3 and 7. Study-wide findings and caveats: Relatively few convalescent patients took part in the study, which had no early post-infection timepoints.

The receptor was derived from a human donor who received a COVID-19 vaccine. Source: CD4+ T cells from PBMCs cultured with HCoV-NL63 spike peptides, taken before COVID-19 vaccination. The J gene is TRBJ2-1, the V gene TRBV24-1; no clear D. CDR3 sequence (DNA): TGTGCCACCAGTGAGAAAGGACCGTACAATGAGCAGTTCTTC. Translating it yields CATSEKGPYNEQFF.